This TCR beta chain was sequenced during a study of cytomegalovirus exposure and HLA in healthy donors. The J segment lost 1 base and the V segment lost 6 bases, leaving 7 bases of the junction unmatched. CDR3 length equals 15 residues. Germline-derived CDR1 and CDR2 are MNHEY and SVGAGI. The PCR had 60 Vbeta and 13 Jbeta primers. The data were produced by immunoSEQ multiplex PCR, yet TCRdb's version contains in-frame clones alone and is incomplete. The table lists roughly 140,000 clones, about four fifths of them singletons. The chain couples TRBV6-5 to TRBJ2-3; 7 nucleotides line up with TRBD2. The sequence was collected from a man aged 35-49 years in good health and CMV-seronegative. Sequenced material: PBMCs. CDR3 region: CASREASGRTDTQYF. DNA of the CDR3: TGTGCCAGCAGGGAGGCTAGCGGTCGCACAGATACGCAGTATTTT.